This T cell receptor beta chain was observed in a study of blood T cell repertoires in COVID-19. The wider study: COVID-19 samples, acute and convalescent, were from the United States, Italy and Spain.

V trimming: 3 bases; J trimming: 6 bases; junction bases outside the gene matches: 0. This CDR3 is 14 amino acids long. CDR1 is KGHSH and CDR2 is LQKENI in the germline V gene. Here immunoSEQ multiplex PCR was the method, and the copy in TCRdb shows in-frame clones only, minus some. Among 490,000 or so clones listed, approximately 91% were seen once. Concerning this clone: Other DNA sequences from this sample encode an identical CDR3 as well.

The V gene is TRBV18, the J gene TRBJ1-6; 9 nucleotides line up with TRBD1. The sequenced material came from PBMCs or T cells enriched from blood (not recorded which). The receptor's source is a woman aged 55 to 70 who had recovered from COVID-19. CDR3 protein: CASSPDRGNSPLHF. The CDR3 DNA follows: TGTGCCAGCTCACCGGACAGGGGTAATTCACCCCTCCACTTT. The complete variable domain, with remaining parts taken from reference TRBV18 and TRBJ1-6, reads NAGVMQNPRHLVRRRGQEARLRCSPMKGHSHVYWYRQLPEEGLKFMVYLQKENIIDESGMPKERFSAEFPKEGPSILRIQQVVRGDSAAYFCASSPDRGNSPLHFGNGTRLTVT.